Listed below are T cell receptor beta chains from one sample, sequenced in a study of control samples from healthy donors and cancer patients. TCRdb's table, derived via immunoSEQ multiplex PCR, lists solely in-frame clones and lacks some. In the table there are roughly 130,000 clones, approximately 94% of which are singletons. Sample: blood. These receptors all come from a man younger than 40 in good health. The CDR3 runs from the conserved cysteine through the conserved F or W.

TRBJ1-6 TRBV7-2 CASSALGPNSPLHF
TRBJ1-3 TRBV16 CASSQQGVTFSGNTIYF
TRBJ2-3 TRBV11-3 CASSLGTDTQYF
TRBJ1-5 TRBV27 CASSLGGYNQPQHF
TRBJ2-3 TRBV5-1 CASSLGRGATDTQYF
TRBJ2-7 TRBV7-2 CASSVTSGYSDFYEQYF
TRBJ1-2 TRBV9 CASSPGTGLSNYGYTF
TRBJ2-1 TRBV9 CASSPDGLSYNEQFF
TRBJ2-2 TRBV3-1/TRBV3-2 CASSWRGVNGELFF
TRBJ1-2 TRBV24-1 CATSDSGTGLGYTF
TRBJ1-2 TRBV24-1 CATSDSGHSGYTF
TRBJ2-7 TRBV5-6 CASSLGPASGYSYEQYF
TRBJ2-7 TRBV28 CASSLIGTNPEQYF
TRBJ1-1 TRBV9 CASSVGGDTEAFF
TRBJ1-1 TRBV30 CAWNPLAGFEAFF
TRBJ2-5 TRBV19 CASSIRGHQQETQYF
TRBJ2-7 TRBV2 CASSEISRVRLSYEQYF
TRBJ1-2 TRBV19 CASSPPDRGPGYTF
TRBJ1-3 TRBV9 CASSARGPGNTIYF
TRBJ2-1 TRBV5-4 CASSLGLAGGENEQFF
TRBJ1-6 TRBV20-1 CSAREKQGTHF
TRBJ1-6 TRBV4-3 CASSQTYRGTGGSGSPLHF
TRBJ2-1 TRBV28 CASSTGTGDGEQFF
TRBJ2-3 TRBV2 CASSARDRNTDTQYF
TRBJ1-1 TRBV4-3 CASSPTLGHREAFF
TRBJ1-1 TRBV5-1 CASSLSGTGEGNTEAFF
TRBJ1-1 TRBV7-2 CASSLGTGGNTEAFF
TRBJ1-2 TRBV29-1 CSVAQGGNYGYTF
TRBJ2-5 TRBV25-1 CASSVGGGGQETQYF